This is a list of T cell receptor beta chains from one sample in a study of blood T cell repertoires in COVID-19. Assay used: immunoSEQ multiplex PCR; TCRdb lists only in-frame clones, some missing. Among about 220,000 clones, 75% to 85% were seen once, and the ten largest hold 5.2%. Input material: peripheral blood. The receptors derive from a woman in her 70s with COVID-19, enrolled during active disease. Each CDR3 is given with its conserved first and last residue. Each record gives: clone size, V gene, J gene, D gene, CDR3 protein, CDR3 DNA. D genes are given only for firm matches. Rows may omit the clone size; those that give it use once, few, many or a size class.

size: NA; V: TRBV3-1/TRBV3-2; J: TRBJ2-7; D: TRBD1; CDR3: CASSYKTGTGGKEQYF; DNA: TGTGCCAGCAGCTACAAGACCGGGACAGGGGGCAAGGAGCAGTACTTC
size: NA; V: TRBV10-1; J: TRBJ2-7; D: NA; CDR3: CASSESGRSGPYF; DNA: TGCGCCAGCAGTGAGTCAGGCAGGAGCGGACCGTACTTC
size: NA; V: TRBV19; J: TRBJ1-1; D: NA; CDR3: CASRSEGGYTEAFF; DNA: TGTGCCAGTAGATCGGAAGGGGGATACACTGAAGCTTTCTTT
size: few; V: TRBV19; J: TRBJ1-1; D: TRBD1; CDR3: CASNPGTGIREAFF; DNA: TGTGCCAGTAACCCAGGGACAGGGATTCGGGAAGCTTTCTTT
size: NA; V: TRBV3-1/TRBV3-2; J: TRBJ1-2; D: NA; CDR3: CASSQDYQGSAYGYTF; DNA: TGTGCCAGCAGCCAAGATTACCAGGGGTCTGCTTATGGCTACACCTTC
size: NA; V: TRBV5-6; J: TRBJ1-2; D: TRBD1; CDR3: CASSPGGQNGYTF; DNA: TGTGCCAGCAGCCCTGGGGGACAGAATGGCTACACCTTC
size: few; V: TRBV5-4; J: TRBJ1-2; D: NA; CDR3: CASSFQGRGDGYTF; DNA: TGTGCCAGCAGCTTTCAGGGCAGGGGAGATGGCTACACCTTC
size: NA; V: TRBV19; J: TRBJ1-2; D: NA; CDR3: CASSIPGFYGYTF; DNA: TGTGCCAGTAGTATCCCAGGGTTCTATGGCTACACCTTC
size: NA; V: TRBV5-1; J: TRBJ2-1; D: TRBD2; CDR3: CASSPSGRKYNEQFF; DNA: TGCGCCAGCAGCCCTAGCGGGAGAAAGTACAATGAGCAGTTCTTC
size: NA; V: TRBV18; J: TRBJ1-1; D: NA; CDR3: CASSPGLVLNTEAFF; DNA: TGTGCCAGCTCACCAGGTCTAGTCTTGAACACTGAAGCTTTCTTT
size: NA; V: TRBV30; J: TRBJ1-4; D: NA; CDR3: CAWSGSYLKKLFF; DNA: TGTGCCTGGAGCGGGAGTTACCTGAAAAAACTGTTTTTT
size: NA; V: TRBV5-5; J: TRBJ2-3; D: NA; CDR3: CASTGGASTDTQYF; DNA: TGTGCCAGCACCGGAGGGGCGAGCACAGATACGCAGTATTTT
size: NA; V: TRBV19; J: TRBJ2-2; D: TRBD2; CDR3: CASNRRPLTSGMNGELFF; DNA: TGTGCCAGTAACCGCCGCCCCCTGACTAGCGGGATGAACGGGGAGCTGTTTTTT
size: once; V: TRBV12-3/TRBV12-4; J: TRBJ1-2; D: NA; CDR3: CASSLGTRYGYTF; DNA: TGTGCCAGCAGTTTGGGGACAAGGTATGGCTACACCTTC
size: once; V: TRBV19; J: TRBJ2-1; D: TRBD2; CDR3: CASSSPGLADYNEQFF; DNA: TGTGCCAGTAGTTCCCCGGGACTAGCGGATTACAATGAGCAGTTCTTC
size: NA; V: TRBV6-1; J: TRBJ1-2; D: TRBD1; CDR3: CASSKGIVRQGNYGYTF; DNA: TGTGCCAGCAGTAAAGGGATAGTGAGACAGGGGAACTATGGCTACACCTTC
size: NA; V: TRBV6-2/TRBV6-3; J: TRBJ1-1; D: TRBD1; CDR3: CASSYSRGDTEAFF; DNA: TGTGCCAGCAGTTACAGCAGGGGGGACACTGAAGCTTTCTTT
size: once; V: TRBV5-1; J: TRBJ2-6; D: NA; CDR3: CASSDSERPSGANVLTF; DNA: TGCGCCAGCAGCGACTCGGAAAGGCCCTCTGGGGCCAACGTCCTGACTTTC
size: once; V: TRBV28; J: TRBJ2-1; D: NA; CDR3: CASSLLGVNEQFF; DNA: TGTGCCAGCAGTCTCTTGGGAGTCAATGAGCAGTTCTTC
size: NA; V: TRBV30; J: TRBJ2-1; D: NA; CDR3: CAWSQTREEQFF; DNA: TGTGCCTGGAGCCAGACTAGAGAAGAGCAGTTCTTC
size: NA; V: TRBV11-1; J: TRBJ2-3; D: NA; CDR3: CASSSARDSSTQYF; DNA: TGTGCCAGCAGCTCAGCCCGGGACTCCTCAACGCAGTATTTT
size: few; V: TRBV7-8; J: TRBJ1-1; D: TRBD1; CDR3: CASSPRDRRNTEAFF; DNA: TGTGCCAGCAGCCCCCGGGACAGGAGGAACACTGAAGCTTTCTTT
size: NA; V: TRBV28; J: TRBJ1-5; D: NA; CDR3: CASMGGVRSQHF; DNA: TGTGCCAGCATGGGGGGGGTTCGGTCCCAGCATTTT
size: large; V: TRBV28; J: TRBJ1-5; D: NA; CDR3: CASSFPSNQPQHF; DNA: TGTGCCAGCAGTTTTCCGAGCAATCAGCCCCAGCATTTT
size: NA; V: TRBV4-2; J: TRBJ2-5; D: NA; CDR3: CASSQGLIGSGQETQYF; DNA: TGTGCCAGCAGCCAAGGACTTATCGGAAGCGGCCAAGAGACCCAGTACTTC
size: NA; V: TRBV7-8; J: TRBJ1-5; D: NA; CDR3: CASSSTGIWGF; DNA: TGTGCCAGCAGTTCCACCGGGATTTGGGGTTTT
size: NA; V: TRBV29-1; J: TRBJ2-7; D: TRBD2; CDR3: CSVGGLSELAGGREQYF; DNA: TGCAGCGTTGGGGGTTTATCTGAACTAGCGGGAGGCAGAGAGCAGTACTTC
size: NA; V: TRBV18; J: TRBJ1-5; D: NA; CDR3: CASSPTGGDQPQHF; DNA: TGTGCCAGCTCACCAACCGGGGGGGATCAGCCCCAGCATTTT
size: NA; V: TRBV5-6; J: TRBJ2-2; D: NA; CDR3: CASSLVGRTGELFF; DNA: TGTGCCAGCAGCTTGGTGGGGCGCACCGGGGAGCTGTTTTTT
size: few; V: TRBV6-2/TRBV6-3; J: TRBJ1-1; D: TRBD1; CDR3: CASSYNSGTGEAEAFF; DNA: TGTGCCAGCAGTTACAATTCTGGGACAGGGGAAGCTGAAGCTTTCTTT
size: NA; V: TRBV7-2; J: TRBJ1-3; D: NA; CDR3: CASSLELSVSGNTIYF; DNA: TGTGCCAGCAGCTTAGAACTCAGCGTTTCTGGAAACACCATATATTTT
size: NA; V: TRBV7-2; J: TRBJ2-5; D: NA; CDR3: CASSPNARETQYF; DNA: TGTGCCAGCAGCCCCAATGCTAGGGAGACCCAGTACTTC
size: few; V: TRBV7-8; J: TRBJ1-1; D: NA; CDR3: CASSLARGSVRGPSEAFF; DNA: TGTGCCAGCAGCTTAGCGAGGGGTAGTGTCAGGGGACCGTCTGAAGCTTTCTTT
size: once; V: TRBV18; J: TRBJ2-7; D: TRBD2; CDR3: CASSPGGREGTYEQYF; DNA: TGTGCCAGCTCACCAGGAGGGCGGGAGGGAACGTACGAGCAGTACTTC
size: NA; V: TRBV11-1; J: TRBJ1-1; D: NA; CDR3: CASSSEGVTEAFF; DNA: TGTGCCAGCAGCTCCGAGGGGGTCACTGAAGCTTTCTTT
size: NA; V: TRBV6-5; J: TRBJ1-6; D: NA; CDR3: CASTERGNSPLHF; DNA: TGTGCCAGCACGGAAAGGGGTAATTCACCCCTCCACTTT
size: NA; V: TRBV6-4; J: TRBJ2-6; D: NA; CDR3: CASSQDRIGANVLTF; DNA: TGTGCCAGCAGCCAGGACAGAATAGGAGCCAACGTCCTGACTTTC
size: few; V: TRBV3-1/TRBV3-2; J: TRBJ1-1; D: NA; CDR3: CASSSEHTEAFF; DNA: TGTGCCAGCAGCTCCGAGCACACTGAAGCTTTCTTT
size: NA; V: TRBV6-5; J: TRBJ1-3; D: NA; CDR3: CASSYSGAASGNTIYF; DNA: TGTGCCAGCAGTTACTCAGGAGCGGCCTCTGGAAACACCATATATTTT
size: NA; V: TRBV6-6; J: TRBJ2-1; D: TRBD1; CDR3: CASSPGQGKNEQFF; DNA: TGTGCCAGCAGTCCGGGACAGGGAAAGAATGAGCAGTTCTTC
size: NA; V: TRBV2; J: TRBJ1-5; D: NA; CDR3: CASSEYLDQPQHF; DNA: TGTGCCAGCAGTGAATATCTAGATCAGCCCCAGCATTTT
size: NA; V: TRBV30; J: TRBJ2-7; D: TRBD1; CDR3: CAWSVPARGYEQYF; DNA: TGTGCCTGGAGTGTACCCGCCAGGGGGTACGAGCAGTACTTC
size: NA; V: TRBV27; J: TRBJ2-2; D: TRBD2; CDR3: CASRKGLAGGGSTGELFF; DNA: TGTGCCAGCAGGAAGGGACTAGCGGGAGGCGGGAGCACCGGGGAGCTGTTTTTT
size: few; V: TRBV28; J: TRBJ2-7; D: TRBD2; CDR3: CASKGLAGPLGGYEQYF; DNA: TGTGCCAGCAAAGGACTAGCGGGACCTCTTGGGGGCTACGAGCAGTACTTC
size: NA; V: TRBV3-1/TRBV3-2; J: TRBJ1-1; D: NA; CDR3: CASSRLLNLNTEAFF; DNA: TGTGCCAGCAGCCGTCTCCTCAACTTAAACACTGAAGCTTTCTTT
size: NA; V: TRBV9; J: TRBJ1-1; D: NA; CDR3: CASSVIGGDTEAFF; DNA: TGTGCCAGCAGCGTAATAGGGGGTGACACTGAAGCTTTCTTT
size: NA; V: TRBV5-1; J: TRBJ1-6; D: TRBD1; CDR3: CASSLGQGPGSPLHF; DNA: TGCGCCAGCAGCTTGGGACAGGGGCCCGGCTCACCCCTCCACTTT
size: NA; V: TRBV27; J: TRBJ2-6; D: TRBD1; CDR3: CASRAAGGAFIATGANVLTF; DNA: TGTGCCAGCAGAGCAGCAGGGGGCGCATTTATCGCTACCGGGGCCAACGTCCTGACTTTC
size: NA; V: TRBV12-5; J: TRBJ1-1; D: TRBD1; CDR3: CASGSQGKGSTEAFF; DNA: TGTGCTAGTGGTTCACAGGGGAAAGGAAGCACTGAAGCTTTCTTT
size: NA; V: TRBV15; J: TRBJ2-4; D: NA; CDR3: CATSRDGQLAKNIQYF; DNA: TGTGCCACCAGCAGAGATGGGCAGTTAGCCAAAAACATTCAGTACTTC
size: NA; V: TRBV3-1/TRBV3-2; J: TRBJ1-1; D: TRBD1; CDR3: CASSQMGQGNTEAFF; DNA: TGTGCCAGCAGCCAGATGGGACAGGGAAACACTGAAGCTTTCTTT
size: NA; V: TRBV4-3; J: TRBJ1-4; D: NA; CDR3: CASSQDTDYNEKLFF; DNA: TGCGCCAGCAGCCAAGACACAGACTATAATGAAAAACTGTTTTTT
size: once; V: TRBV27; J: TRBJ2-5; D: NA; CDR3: CASSLRGPYQETQYF; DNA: TGTGCCAGCAGTTTACGAGGCCCGTACCAAGAGACCCAGTACTTC
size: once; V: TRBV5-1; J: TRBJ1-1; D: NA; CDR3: CASSLSLTQMNTEAFF; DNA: TGCGCCAGCAGCTTGTCCCTAACCCAAATGAACACTGAAGCTTTCTTT